This T cell receptor beta chain was observed in a study of shared clonotypes between healthy human individuals (dated by TCRdb to between 2020 and 2021). In terms of the full investigation: The cohort comprised a couple of women and three men aged 18 to 49 years. Leukapheresis yielded between about 0.8 and 8.9 billion PBMCs per donor. Libraries were prepared and TCR repertoires were sequenced by different laboratories using diverse techniques, in order to increase sequencing depth and limit assay-specific biases. For each donor, CD4 naive and CD4 memory were each given three plates, CD8 naive was given two plates, and CD8 memory was given one plate. Blood TCR repertoires of four to six healthy adults were deeply sequenced to estimate repertoire size and the extent of clonotype sharing between individuals. The study at large found these results: Sampling was restricted to blood, and TCR repertoires in tissue are likely to differ from TCR repertoires in blood. Across a handful of donors, around 5.4% of naive CD4, roughly 3.3% of naive CD8, 2.3% of memory CD4, and under 0.45% of memory CD8 clonotypes were shared. Pairwise subsampling led to the expectation that sequencing depth would affect the degree of clonotype sharing among donors. Larger estimated clonotype richness was generally found for naive subsets than for memory subsets. The genetic and exposure-history diversity represented was limited by the small number of donors. Compared with non-shared clonotypes, clonotypes shared by all four sorted-subset donors had higher generation probabilities. Rarefaction of sorted-subset datasets indicated incomplete sequencing despite the large sequencing depth.

Healthy HIV-negative adults with no recently reported acute infections or vaccinations were included as donors. Every donor was a Caucasian adult living in Nashville, Tennessee, USA. CD4+ T cells were enriched by magnetic negative selection, after which naive cells were positively selected on CD45RA and the negative fraction was taken as the memory subset. Blood was collected by leukapheresis, and PBMCs were isolated by Ficoll-Histopaque density gradient centrifugation and then cryopreserved in liquid nitrogen vapor phase. Analytical flow cytometry was used to check the purity and quantity of each magnetically sorted T cell population. Each sorted fraction had its genomic DNA isolated and then quantified by UV absorbance on a Nanodrop 2000c. Using the deep immunoSEQ assay, multiplex PCR amplified TCR CDR3 regions from genomic DNA. Extracted genomic DNA from each cell subset was spread evenly across all wells of several immunoSEQ 96-well plates, with each plate serving as a replicate. For sorted subsets, each replicate PCR was loaded with roughly 0.2 ug genomic DNA, equivalent to 25,000 to 35,000 T cell genomes. The purified libraries were quantified using a Qubit 3.0 fluorometer, sized with a Bioanalyzer 2100, and then quantified again using the KAPA Library Quantification kit. A separate single-read 150-cycle Illumina NextSeq 550 flow cell was used to sequence each immunoSEQ 96-well plate. The authors' analysis ran thus. The immunoSEQ output contained only junctional sequences without quality scores, so filtering could not match that applied to full-length reads. To assign V/J genes and CDR3, sequences were annotated using PyIR, a Python wrapper for IgBLAST v1.9, with IMGT germline references. Any read was removed if the V/J assignment was weak (E-value above 1e-6), the CDR3 was missing, or the read contained stop codons, out-of-frame junctions, or ambiguous translated residues. V3J clonotypes were defined as sequences sharing the same inferred V gene, J gene, and CDR3 amino acid sequence. To compute the percentage overlap between repertoires, the number of shared unique clonotypes was divided by the size of the smaller repertoire. Richness of each repertoire was evaluated using RTK rarefaction, the Chao1 estimator, and Recon v2.1 estimates of unobserved clonotypes. Generation probabilities for all TCRbeta clonotypes obtained by the gDNA method from a few donors were computed using OLGA. The clones in this table, taken by TCRdb from immuneACCESS, are in-frame only. Not every clone is retained; where verified, under half of the shortfall comes from an unresolved V gene, and the cause of the rest is unknown. V and J calls plus clone size are reproduced from that table; the DNA served to infer D and trimming. The sample records about 680,000 clones, around 74% of which are singletons. The ten largest make up approximately 1.8% of the sample.

On this clone: No cognate antigen has been identified for it. No base quality information exists; no much larger clone differs at one position.

The receptor's source is a woman in her 30s in good health. The specimen sequenced was memory CD4+ T cells sorted from blood. Read against the paper, the sample's cell subset or site label means: CD45RA-negative fraction.

The DNA reads TGTGCCAGCTCAGATAGCAATCAGCCCCAGCATTTT. It translates as CASSDSNQPQHF. The V gene is TRBV28 and the J gene is TRBJ1-5; there is no confident call for the D gene. A distance of 5 bases separates the germline ends of V and J, which lose 8 bases and 0 bases respectively. Spanning cysteine to phenylalanine, the CDR3 consists of 12 amino acids. Only the CDR3 part of the read is kept: 36 bases, read in frame from the first base. According to the germline V gene, CDR1 reads MDHEN and CDR2 reads SYDVKM.